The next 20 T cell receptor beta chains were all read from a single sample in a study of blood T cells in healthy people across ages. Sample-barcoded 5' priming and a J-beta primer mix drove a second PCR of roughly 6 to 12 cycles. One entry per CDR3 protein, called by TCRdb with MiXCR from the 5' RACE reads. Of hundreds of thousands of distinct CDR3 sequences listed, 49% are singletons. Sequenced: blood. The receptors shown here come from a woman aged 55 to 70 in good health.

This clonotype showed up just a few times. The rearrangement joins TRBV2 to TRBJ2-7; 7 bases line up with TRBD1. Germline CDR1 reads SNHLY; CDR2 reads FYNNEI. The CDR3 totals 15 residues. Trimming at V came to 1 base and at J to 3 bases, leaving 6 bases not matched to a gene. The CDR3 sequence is CASSEGPGQSYEQYF. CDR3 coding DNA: TGTGCCAGCAGTGAAGGGCCGGGACAGAGCTACGAGCAGTACTTC.

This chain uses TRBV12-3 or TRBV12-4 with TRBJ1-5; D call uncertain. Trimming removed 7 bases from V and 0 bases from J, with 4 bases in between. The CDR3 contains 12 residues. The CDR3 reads CASMYSNQPQHF. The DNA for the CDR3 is TGTGCCAGCATGTATAGCAATCAGCCCCAGCATTTT.

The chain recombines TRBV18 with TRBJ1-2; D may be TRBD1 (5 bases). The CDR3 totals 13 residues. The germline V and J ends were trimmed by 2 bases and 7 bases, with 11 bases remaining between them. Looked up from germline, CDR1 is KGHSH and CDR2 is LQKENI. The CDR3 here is CASSPLGRAGYTF. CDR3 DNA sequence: TGTGCCAGCTCACCATTGGGACGGGCTGGCTACACCTTC.

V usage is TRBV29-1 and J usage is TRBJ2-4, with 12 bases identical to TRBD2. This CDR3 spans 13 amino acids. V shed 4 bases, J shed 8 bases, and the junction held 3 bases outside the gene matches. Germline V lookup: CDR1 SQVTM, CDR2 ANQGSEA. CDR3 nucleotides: TGCAGCGTTGCGGCTAGCGGGAGGGACATTCAGTACTTC. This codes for CSVAASGRDIQYF.

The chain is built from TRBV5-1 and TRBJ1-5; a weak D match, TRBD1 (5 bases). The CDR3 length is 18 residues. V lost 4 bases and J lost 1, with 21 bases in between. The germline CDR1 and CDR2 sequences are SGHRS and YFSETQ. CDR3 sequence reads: CASSPGTDPAGSNQPQHF. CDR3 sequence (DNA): TGCGCCAGCAGCCCCGGGACCGACCCGGCGGGAAGCAATCAGCCCCAGCATTTT.

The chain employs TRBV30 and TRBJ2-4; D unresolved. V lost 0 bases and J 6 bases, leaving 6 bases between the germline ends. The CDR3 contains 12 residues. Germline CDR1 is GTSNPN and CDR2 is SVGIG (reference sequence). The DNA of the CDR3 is TGTGCCTGGAGTGTTTCCGCAAACATTCAGTACTTC. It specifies CAWSVSANIQYF.

CDR3 nucleotides: TGTGCCACCCGAACCCGGACCTCTAATGAAAAACTGTTTTTT. Translated, it gives CATRTRTSNEKLFF. The chain uses TRBV28 and TRBJ1-4, with D unresolved. Germline CDR1 MDHEN, CDR2 SYDVKM. This CDR3 has 14 amino acids. V was cut by 10 bases and J by 3 bases, with 15 bases left in between.

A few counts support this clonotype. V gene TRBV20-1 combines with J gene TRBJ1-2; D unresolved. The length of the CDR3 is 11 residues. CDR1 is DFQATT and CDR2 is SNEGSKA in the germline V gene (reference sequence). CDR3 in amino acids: CSPPDSYGYTF. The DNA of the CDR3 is TGCAGCCCGCCAGACTCCTATGGCTACACCTTC.

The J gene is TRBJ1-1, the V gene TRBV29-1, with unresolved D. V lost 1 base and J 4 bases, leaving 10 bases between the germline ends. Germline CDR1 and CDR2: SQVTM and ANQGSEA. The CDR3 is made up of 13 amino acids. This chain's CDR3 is CSVEGRLATEAFF. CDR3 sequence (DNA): TGCAGCGTTGAAGGGCGGCTCGCCACTGAAGCTTTCTTT.

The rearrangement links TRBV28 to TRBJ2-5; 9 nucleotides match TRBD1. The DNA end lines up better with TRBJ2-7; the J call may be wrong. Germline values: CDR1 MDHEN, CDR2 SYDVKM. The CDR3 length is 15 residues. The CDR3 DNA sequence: TGTGCCAGCAGCAAGGGGGACAGGGACCCCTACGAGCAGTACTTC. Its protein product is CASSKGDRDPYEQYF.

The CDR3, as DNA: TGCGCCAGCAGCCAAGAACCGGTCGAGCGGAGCTACGAGCAGTACTTC. Translation gives CASSQEPVERSYEQYF. The rearrangement joins TRBV4-1 to TRBJ2-7, with TRBD2 as a possible D gene (5 bases). CDR1 and CDR2 (germline): MGHRA, YSYEKL. V shed 0 bases and J shed 3 bases, with 15 bases lying between them. This CDR3 spans 16 amino acids.

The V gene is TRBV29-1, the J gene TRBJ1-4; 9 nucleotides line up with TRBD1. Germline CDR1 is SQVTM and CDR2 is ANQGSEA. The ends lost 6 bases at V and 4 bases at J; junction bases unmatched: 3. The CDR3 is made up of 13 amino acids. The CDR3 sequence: CSVGTGFNEKLFF. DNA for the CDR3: TGCAGCGTAGGGACAGGGTTTAATGAAAAACTGTTTTTT.

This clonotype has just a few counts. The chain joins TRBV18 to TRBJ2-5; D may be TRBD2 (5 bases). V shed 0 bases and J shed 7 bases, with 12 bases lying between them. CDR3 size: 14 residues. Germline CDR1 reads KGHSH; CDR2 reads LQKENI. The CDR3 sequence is CASSPPEALATQYF. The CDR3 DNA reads TGTGCCAGCTCACCACCGGAGGCCCTGGCGACCCAGTACTTC.

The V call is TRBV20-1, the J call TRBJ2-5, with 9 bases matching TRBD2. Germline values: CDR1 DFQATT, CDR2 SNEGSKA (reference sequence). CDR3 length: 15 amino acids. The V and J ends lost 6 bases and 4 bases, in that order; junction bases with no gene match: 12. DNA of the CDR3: TGCAGTGCCACTCCCAGCGGGAGGTCTCCAGAGACCCAGTACTTC. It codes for CSATPSGRSPETQYF.

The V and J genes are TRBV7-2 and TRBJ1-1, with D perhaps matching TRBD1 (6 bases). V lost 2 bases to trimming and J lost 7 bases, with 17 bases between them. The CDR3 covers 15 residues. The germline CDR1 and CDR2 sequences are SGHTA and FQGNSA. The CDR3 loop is CASSLTPRGGYEAFF. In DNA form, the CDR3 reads TGTGCCAGCAGCTTAACGCCGAGAGGGGGGTATGAAGCTTTCTTT.

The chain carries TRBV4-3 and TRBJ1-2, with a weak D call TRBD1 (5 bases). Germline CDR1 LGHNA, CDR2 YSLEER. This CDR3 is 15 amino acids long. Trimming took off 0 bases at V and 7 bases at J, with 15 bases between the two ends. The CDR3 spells CASSQDSQGFSGYTF. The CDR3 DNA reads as TGCGCCAGCAGCCAAGACTCTCAGGGATTCTCTGGCTACACCTTC.

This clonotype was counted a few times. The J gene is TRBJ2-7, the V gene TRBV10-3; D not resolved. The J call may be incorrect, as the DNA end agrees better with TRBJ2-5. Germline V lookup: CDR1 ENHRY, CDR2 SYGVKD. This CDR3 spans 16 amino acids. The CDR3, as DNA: TGTGCCATCAGTGATCCGAAATCCGACCGTAGGGAGACCCAGTACTTC. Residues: CAISDPKSDRRETQYF.

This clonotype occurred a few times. DNA of the CDR3: TGTGCCAGCAGCCTGGGACTAGCGGACGGCACAGATACGCAGTATTTT. It specifies CASSLGLADGTDTQYF. The chain joins TRBV5-6 to TRBJ2-3, with 11 positions matching TRBD2. Trimming at V came to 4 bases and at J to 1 base, leaving 5 bases not matched to a gene. CDR1 is SGHDT and CDR2 is YYEEEE in the germline V gene. The CDR3 length is 16 residues.

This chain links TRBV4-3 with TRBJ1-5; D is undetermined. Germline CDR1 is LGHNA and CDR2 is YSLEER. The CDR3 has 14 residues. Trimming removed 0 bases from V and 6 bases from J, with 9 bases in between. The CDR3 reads CASSQDKGVQPQHF. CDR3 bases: TGCGCCAGCAGCCAAGATAAGGGTGTTCAGCCCCAGCATTTT.

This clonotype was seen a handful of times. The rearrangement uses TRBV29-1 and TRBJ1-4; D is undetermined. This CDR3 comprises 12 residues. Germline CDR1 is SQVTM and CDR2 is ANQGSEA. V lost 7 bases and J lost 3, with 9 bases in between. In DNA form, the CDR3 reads TGCAGCGCCGTGGAACCTAATGAAAAACTGTTTTTT. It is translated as CSAVEPNEKLFF.